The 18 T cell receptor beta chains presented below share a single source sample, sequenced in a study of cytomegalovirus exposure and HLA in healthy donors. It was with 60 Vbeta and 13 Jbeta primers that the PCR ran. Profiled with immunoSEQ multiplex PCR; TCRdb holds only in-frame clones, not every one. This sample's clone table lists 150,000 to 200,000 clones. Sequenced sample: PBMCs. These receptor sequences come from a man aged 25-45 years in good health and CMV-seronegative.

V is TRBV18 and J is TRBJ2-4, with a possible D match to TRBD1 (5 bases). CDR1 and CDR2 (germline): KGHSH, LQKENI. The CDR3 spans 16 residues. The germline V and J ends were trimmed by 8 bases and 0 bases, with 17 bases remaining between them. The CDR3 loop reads CASATDYNLAKNIQYF. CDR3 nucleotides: TGTGCCAGCGCGACAGATTACAATCTAGCCAAAAACATTCAGTACTTC.

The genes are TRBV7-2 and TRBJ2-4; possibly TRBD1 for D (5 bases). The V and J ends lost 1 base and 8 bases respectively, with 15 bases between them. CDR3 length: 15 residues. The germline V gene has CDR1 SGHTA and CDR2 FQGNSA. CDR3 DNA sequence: TGTGCCAGCAGCTTAGATCTTCGCAGGGCATACATTCAGTACTTC. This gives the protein CASSLDLRRAYIQYF.

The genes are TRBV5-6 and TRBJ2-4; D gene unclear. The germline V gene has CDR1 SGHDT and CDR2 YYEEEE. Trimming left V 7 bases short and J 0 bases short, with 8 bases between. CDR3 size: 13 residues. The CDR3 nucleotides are TGTGCCAGCGGGCAGCTAGCCAAAAACATTCAGTACTTC. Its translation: CASGQLAKNIQYF.

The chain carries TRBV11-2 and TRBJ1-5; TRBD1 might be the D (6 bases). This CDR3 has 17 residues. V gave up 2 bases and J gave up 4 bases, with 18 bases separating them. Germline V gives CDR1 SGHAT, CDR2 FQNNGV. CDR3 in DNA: TGTGCCAGCAGCTTATCGGGAGGGGGTATGGGAAATCAGCCCCAGCATTTT. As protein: CASSLSGGGMGNQPQHF.

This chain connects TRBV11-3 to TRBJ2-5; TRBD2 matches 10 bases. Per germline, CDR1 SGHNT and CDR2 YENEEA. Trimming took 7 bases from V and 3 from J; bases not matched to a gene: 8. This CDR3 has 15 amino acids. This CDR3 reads CASTRELAGKETQYF. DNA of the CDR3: TGTGCCAGCACCAGAGAACTAGCGGGAAAAGAGACCCAGTACTTC. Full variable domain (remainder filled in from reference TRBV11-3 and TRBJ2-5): EAGVVQSPRYKIIEKKQPVAFWCNPISGHNTLYWYLQNLGQGPELLIRYENEEAVDDSQLPKDRFSAERLKGVDSTLKIQPAELGDSAVYLCASTRELAGKETQYFGPGTRLLVL.

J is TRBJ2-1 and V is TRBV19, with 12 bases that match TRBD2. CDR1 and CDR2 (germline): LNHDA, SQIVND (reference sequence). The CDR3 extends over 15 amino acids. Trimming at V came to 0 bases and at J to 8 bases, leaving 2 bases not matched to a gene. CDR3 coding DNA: TGTGCCAGTAGTATAGAGCGACTAGCGGGAGATGAGCAGTTCTTC. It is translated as CASSIERLAGDEQFF. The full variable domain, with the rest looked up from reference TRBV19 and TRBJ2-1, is DGGITQSPKYLFRKEGQNVTLSCEQNLNHDAMYWYRQDPGQGLRLIYYSQIVNDFQKGDIAEGYSVSREKKESFPLTVTSAQKNPTAFYLCASSIERLAGDEQFFGPGTRLTVL.

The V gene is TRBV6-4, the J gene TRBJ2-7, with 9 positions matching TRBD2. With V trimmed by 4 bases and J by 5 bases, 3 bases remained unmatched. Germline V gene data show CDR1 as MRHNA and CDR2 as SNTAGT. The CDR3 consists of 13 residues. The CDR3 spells CASSVSGSNEQYF. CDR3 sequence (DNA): TGTGCCAGCAGTGTTAGCGGGAGCAACGAGCAGTACTTC.

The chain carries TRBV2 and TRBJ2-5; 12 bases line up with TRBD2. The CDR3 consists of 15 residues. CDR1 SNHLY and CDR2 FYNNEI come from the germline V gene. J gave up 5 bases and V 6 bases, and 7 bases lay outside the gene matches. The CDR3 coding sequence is TGTGCCAGCAGGGTGACTAGCGGGAGATCGGAGACCCAGTACTTC. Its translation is CASRVTSGRSETQYF.

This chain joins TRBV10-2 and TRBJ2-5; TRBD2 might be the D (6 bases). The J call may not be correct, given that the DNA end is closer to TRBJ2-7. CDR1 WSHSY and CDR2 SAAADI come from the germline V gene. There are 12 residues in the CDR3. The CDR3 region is CASSPGGGEQYF. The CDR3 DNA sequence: TGCGCCAGCAGTCCCGGGGGTGGCGAGCAGTACTTC.

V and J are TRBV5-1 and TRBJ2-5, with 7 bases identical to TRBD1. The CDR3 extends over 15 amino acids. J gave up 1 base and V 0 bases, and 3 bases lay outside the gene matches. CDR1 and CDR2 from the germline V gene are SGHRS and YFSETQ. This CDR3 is CASSLGQGFQETQYF. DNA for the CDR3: TGCGCCAGCAGCTTGGGACAGGGTTTCCAAGAGACCCAGTACTTC.

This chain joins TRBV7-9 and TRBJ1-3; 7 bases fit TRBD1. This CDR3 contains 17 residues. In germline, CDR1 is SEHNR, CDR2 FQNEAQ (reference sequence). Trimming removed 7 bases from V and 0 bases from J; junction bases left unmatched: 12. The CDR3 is CASNPGRGQSSGNTIYF. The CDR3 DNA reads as TGTGCCAGCAACCCGGGCCGGGGACAGTCCTCTGGAAACACCATATATTTT.

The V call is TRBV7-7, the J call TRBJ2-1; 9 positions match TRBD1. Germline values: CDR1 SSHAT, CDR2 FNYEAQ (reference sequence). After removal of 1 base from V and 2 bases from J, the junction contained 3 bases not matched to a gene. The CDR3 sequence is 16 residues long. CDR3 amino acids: CASSLGTGAAYNEQFF. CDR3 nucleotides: TGTGCCAGCAGCTTAGGGACAGGGGCCGCCTACAATGAGCAGTTCTTC. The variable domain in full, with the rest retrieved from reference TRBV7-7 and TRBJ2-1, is GAGVSQSPRYKVTKRGQDVTLRCDPISSHATLYWYQQALGQGPEFLTYFNYEAQPDKSGLPSDRFSAERPEGSISTLTIQRTEQRDSAMYRCASSLGTGAAYNEQFFGPGTRLTVL.

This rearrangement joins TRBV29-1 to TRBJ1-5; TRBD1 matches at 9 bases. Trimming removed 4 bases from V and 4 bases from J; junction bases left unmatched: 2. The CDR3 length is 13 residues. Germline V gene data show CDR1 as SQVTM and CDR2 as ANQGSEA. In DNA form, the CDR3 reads TGCAGCGTTGGACAGGGGGGAAATCAGCCCCAGCATTTT. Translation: CSVGQGGNQPQHF.

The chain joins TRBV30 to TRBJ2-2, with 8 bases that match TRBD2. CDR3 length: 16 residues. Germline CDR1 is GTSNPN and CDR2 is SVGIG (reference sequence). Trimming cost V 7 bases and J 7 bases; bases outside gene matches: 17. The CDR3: CASGSMASGLVGELFF. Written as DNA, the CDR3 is TGTGCCTCCGGTTCTATGGCTAGCGGGTTGGTCGGGGAGCTGTTTTTT.

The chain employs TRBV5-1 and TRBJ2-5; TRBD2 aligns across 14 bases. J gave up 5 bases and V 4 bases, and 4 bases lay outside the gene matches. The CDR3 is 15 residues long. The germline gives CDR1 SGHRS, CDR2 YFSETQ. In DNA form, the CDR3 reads TGCGCCAGCAGCGGGGGACTAGCGGGAGAGGAGACCCAGTACTTC. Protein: CASSGGLAGEETQYF.

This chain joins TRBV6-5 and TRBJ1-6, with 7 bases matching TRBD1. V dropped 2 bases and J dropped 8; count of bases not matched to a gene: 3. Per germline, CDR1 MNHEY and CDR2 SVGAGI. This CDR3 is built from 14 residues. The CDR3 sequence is CASSYTGVYSPLHF. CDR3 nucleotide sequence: TGTGCCAGCAGTTACACAGGGGTCTATTCACCCCTCCACTTT.

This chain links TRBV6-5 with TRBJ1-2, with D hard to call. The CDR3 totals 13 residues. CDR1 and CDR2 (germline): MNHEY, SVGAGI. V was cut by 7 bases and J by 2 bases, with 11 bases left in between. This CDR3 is CASKRDENYGYTF. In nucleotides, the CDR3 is TGTGCCAGCAAGAGGGATGAGAACTATGGCTACACCTTC.

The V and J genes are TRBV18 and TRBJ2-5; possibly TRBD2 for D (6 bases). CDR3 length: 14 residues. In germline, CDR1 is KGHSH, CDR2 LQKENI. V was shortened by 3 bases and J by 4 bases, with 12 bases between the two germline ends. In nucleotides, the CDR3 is TGTGCCAGCTCACCGGGACTTAGAGGAGAGACCCAGTACTTC. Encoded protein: CASSPGLRGETQYF.